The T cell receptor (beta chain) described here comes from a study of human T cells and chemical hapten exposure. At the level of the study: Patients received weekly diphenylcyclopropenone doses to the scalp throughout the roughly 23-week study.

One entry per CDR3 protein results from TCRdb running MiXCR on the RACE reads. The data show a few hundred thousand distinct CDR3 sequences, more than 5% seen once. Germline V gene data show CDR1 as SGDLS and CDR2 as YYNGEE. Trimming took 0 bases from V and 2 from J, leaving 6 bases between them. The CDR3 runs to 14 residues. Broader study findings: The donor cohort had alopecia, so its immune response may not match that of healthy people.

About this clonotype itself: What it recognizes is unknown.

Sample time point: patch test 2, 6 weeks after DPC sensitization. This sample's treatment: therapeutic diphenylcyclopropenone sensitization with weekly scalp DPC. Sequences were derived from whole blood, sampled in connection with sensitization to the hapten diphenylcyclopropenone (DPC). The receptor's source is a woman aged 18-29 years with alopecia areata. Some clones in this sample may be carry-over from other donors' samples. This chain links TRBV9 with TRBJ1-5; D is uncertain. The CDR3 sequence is CASSVDWGNQPQHF. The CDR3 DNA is TGTGCCAGCAGCGTAGATTGGGGCAATCAGCCCCAGCATTTT.